Sequencing of this T cell receptor (beta chain) was carried out in a study of OX40 agonist ivuxolimab in advanced cancers. Study as a whole: Subjects had a mean age of around 63 years, with a range of roughly 20 to 79; roughly 80% were male. Prior anti-PD-1, anti-PD-L1 or anti-CTLA-4 therapy was allowed; 35% to 40% had some. Three partial responders included one hepatocellular carcinoma patient and two cutaneous melanoma patients.

Sequencing used immunoSEQ multiplex PCR; TCRdb keeps in-frame clones, though not all of them. The data hold tens of thousands of clones, with roughly nine tenths observed a single time. Sequenced here: CD4+ or CD8+ T cells sorted from blood, sampled in a trial of the OX40 agonist ivuxolimab. This clonotype originated in an adult with an advanced solid tumor such as melanoma, head and neck, liver or kidney cancer.

The CDR3 is CASSLLAGGFDEQYF. The DNA of the CDR3 is TGTGCCAGCAGTTTGCTCGCGGGGGGGTTCGACGAGCAGTACTTC. The rearrangement joins TRBV28 to TRBJ2-7; 9 nucleotides match TRBD2. V shed 3 bases and J 5 bases; nucleotides not matched to a gene: 8. The CDR3 has 15 amino acids. The germline CDR1 and CDR2 sequences are MDHEN and SYDVKM.